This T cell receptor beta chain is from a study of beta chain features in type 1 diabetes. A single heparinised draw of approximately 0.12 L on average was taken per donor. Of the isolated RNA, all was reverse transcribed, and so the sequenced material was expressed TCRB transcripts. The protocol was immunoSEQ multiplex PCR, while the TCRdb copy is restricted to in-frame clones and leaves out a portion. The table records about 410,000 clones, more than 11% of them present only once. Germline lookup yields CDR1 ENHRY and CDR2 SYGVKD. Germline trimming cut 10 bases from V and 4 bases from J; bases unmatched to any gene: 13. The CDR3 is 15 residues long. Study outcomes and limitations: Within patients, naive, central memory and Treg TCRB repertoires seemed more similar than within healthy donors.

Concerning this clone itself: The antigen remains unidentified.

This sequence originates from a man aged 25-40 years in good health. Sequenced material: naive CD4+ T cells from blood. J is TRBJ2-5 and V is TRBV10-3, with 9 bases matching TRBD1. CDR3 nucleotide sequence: TGTGCCACCCAGGGACAGGGTCAATTCGTAGAGACCCAGTACTTC. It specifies CATQGQGQFVETQYF.